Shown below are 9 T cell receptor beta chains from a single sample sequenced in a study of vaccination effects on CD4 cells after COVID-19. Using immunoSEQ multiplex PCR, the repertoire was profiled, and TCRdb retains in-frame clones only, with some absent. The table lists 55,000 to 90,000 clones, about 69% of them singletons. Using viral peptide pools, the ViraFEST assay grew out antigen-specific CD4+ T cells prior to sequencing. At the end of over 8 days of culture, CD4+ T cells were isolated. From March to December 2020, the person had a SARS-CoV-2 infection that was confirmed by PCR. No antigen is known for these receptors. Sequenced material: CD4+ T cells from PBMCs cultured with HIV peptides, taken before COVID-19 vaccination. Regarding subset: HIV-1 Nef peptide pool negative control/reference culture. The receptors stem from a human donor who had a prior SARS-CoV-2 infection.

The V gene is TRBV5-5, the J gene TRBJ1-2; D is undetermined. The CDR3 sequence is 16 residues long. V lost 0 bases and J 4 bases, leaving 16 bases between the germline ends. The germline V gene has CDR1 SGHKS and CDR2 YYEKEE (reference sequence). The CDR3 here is CASSLDPGSWGYGYTF. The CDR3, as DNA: TGTGCCAGCAGCTTGGATCCGGGAAGCTGGGGCTATGGCTACACCTTC.

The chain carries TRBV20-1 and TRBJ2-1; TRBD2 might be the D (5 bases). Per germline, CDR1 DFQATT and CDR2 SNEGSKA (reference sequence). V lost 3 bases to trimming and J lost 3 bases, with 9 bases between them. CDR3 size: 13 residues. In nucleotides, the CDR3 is TGCAGTGCTAGTCGCCGGGACTACAATGAGCAGTTCTTC. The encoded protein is CSASRRDYNEQFF.

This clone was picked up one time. The CDR3 spells CASSVQGRDTEAFF. The CDR3 DNA is TGTGCCAGCAGTGTCCAGGGTCGGGACACTGAAGCTTTCTTT. J is TRBJ1-1 and V is TRBV2; weak D call: TRBD1 (5 bases). Trimming stripped 4 bases from V and 3 bases from J, with 12 bases between. There are 14 residues in the CDR3. Germline assignment: CDR1 SNHLY and CDR2 FYNNEI.

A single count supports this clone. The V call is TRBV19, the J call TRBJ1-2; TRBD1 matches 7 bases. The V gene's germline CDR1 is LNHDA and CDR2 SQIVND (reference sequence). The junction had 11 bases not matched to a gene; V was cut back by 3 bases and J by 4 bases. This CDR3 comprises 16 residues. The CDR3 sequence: CASSIHAQTGVYGYTF. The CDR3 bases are TGTGCCAGTAGTATCCACGCTCAAACAGGGGTCTATGGCTACACCTTC.

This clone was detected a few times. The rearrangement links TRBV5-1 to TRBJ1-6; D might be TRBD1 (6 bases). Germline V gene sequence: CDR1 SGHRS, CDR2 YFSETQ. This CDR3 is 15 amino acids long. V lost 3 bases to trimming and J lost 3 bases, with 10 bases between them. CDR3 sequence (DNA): TGCGCCAGCAGCTCCGGGGGCCGCTATAATTCACCCCTCCACTTT. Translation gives CASSSGGRYNSPLHF. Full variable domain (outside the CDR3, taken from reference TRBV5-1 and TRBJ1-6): KAGVTQTPRYLIKTRGQQVTLSCSPISGHRSVSWYQQTPGQGLQFLFEYFSETQRNKGNFPGRFSGRQFSNSRSEMNVSTLELGDSALYLCASSSGGRYNSPLHFGNGTRLTVT.

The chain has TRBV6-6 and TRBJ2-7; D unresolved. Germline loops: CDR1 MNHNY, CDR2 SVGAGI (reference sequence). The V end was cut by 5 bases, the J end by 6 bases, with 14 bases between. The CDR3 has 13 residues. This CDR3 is CASSPIGSGEQYF. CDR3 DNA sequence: TGTGCCAGCAGTCCCATCGGTTCTGGCGAGCAGTACTTC.

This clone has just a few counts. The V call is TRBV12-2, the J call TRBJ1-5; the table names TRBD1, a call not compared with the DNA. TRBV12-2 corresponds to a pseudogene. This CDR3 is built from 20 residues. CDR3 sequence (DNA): TGTGCAAGTCGCCCAATGGGGCACGAATCCTCATGTGGGAGCAATCAGCCCCAGCATTTT. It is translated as CASRPMGHESSCGSNQPQHF.

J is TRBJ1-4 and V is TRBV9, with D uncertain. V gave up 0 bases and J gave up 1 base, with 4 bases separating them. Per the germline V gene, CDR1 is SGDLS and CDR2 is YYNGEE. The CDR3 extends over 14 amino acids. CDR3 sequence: CASSVGGTNEKLFF. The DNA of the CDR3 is TGTGCCAGCAGCGTAGGGGGAACTAATGAAAAACTGTTTTTT.

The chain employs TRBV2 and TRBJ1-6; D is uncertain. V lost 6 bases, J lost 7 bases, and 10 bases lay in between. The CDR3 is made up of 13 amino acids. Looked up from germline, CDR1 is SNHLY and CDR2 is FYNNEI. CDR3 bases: TGTGCCAGCAGGGGTCAGTCCAATTCACCCCTCCACTTT. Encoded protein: CASRGQSNSPLHF.